This note documents a single TCR beta chain sequence. Antigen specificity is unknown. The record originates from a study of PD-L1 blockade in urothelial cancer. Overall study findings and caveats: TCR clonality was measured in pretreatment peripheral blood. Clonality below the median predicted better survival.

The assay was immunoSEQ multiplex PCR, and TCRdb's table has in-frame clones only and misses some. Here the sample spans tens of thousands of clones, approximately 80% being singletons. This CDR3 is built from 15 residues. Per germline, CDR1 SGHNT and CDR2 YYREEE (reference sequence). The J segment lost 2 bases and the V segment lost 4 bases, leaving 8 bases of the junction unmatched. The sequencing here drew on PBMCs, taken around atezolizumab (anti-PD-L1) treatment. The chain employs TRBV5-4 and TRBJ2-7; 8 bases agree with TRBD2. The TCR originated in a man between 65 and 85 years old with urothelial cancer. CDR3 sequence (DNA): TGTGCCAGCAGCCAGGGGACTAGTGTTCCCTACGAGCAGTACTTC. Translating gives CASSQGTSVPYEQYF.